This is a list of T cell receptor beta chains from one sample in a study of blood T cell repertoires in COVID-19. TCRdb's copy holds only in-frame clones and misses some; the assay was immunoSEQ multiplex PCR. The sample comprises 200,000 to 250,000 clones, 85% to 90% of which are singletons, and roughly 6.3% rests with the top ten. Sequenced input: peripheral blood. The origin of the receptors is a man aged 55 to 69 with acute or convalescent COVID-19. CDR3s include the opening cysteine and the closing phenylalanine or tryptophan. A D gene is named only where the DNA matches it firmly. Size is stated for part of the rows, as once, few or many counts, or as a class when the clone is expanded.

size: few
J: TRBJ1-6
D: -
V: TRBV19
CDR3: CASSGQGRTPLHF
DNA: TGTGCCAGTAGTGGGCAGGGGCGAACACCCCTCCACTTT

size: once
J: TRBJ2-2
D: TRBD1
V: TRBV9
CDR3: CASSTGQGSTGELFF
DNA: TGTGCCAGCAGCACAGGACAGGGGTCCACCGGGGAGCTGTTTTTT

size: -
J: TRBJ1-4
D: -
V: TRBV5-4
CDR3: CASSRVRDSNEKLFF
DNA: TGTGCCAGCAGCCGCGTGAGGGATTCTAATGAAAAACTGTTTTTT

size: once
J: TRBJ1-6
D: TRBD1
V: TRBV6-5
CDR3: CASSGTVVEGSPLHF
DNA: TGTGCCAGCAGCGGGACAGTAGTCGAAGGCTCACCCCTCCACTTT

size: -
J: TRBJ1-1
D: -
V: TRBV14
CDR3: CASSSINGNTEAFF
DNA: TGTGCCAGCAGCTCCATCAACGGGAACACTGAAGCTTTCTTT

size: once
J: TRBJ1-1
D: -
V: TRBV28
CDR3: CASSPPGTEAFF
DNA: TGTGCCAGCAGCCCCCCGGGCACTGAAGCTTTCTTT

size: -
J: TRBJ2-7
D: -
V: TRBV2
CDR3: CASSVTYEQYF
DNA: TGTGCCAGCAGTGTAACCTACGAGCAGTACTTC

size: -
J: TRBJ1-2
D: TRBD1
V: TRBV19
CDR3: CASSINTGGFRDGGYTF
DNA: TGTGCCAGTAGTATTAATACAGGGGGCTTTCGTGATGGTGGCTACACCTTC

size: -
J: TRBJ1-2
D: -
V: TRBV28
CDR3: CASSWGTYGYTF
DNA: TGTGCCAGCAGTTGGGGGACATACGGCTACACCTTC

size: -
J: TRBJ2-1
D: -
V: TRBV5-4
CDR3: CASSLWTNYNEQFF
DNA: TGTGCCAGCAGCTTGTGGACAAACTACAATGAGCAGTTCTTC

size: -
J: TRBJ2-3
D: -
V: TRBV5-1
CDR3: CASSLEGWPDTQYF
DNA: TGCGCCAGCAGCTTGGAGGGGTGGCCAGATACGCAGTATTTT

size: -
J: TRBJ1-6
D: TRBD1
V: TRBV6-4
CDR3: CASSDSGLDREDSPLHF
DNA: TGTGCCAGCAGTGACTCCGGATTGGACAGGGAGGATTCACCCCTCCACTTT

size: -
J: TRBJ2-1
D: TRBD2
V: TRBV5-1
CDR3: CASSLANPTSGNNEQFF
DNA: TGCGCCAGCAGCTTGGCCAATCCGACTAGCGGAAACAATGAGCAGTTCTTC

size: -
J: TRBJ2-5
D: TRBD2
V: TRBV9
CDR3: CASSVAFAGGPEETQYF
DNA: TGTGCCAGCAGCGTAGCTTTTGCGGGAGGGCCCGAGGAGACCCAGTACTTC

size: few
J: TRBJ1-1
D: -
V: TRBV29-1
CDR3: CSVGTGGTEAFF
DNA: TGCAGCGTTGGCACGGGTGGCACTGAAGCTTTCTTT

size: -
J: TRBJ1-2
D: -
V: TRBV5-1
CDR3: CASSPLGLYGYTF
DNA: TGCGCCAGCAGCCCTTTGGGCCTCTATGGCTACACCTTC

size: -
J: TRBJ1-1
D: -
V: TRBV29-1
CDR3: CSVQQGGDTEAFF
DNA: TGCAGCGTTCAACAGGGTGGAGACACTGAAGCTTTCTTT

size: -
J: TRBJ2-1
D: TRBD2
V: TRBV10-3
CDR3: CAISESAGEYNEQFF
DNA: TGTGCCATCAGTGAGTCAGCGGGAGAATACAATGAGCAGTTCTTC

size: few
J: TRBJ1-4
D: -
V: TRBV5-4
CDR3: CASSVRTENEKLFF
DNA: TGTGCCAGCAGTGTAAGAACCGAGAATGAAAAACTGTTTTTT

size: -
J: TRBJ1-4
D: -
V: TRBV4-2
CDR3: CASSQENRVGEKLFF
DNA: TGTGCCAGCAGCCAAGAAAACAGGGTAGGAGAAAAACTGTTTTTT

size: -
J: TRBJ2-2
D: TRBD2
V: TRBV18
CDR3: CASSPPAGFGTGELFF
DNA: TGTGCCAGCTCACCACCAGCGGGGTTCGGCACCGGGGAGCTGTTTTTT

size: few
J: TRBJ1-1
D: -
V: TRBV27
CDR3: CASGTQGNTEAFF
DNA: TGTGCCAGCGGAACCCAGGGGAACACTGAAGCTTTCTTT

size: -
J: TRBJ2-1
D: TRBD2
V: TRBV18
CDR3: CASSQPGLAGYNEQFF
DNA: TGTGCCAGCTCCCAACCTGGACTAGCGGGGTACAATGAGCAGTTCTTC

size: -
J: TRBJ2-7
D: -
V: TRBV7-9
CDR3: CASSPPGAGYEQYF
DNA: TGTGCCAGCAGCCCGCCGGGAGCAGGCTACGAGCAGTACTTC

size: -
J: TRBJ2-7
D: TRBD2
V: TRBV9
CDR3: CASSVGGSGSGSGYEQYF
DNA: TGTGCCAGCAGCGTAGGCGGTAGCGGGAGTGGGTCCGGCTACGAGCAGTACTTC

size: -
J: TRBJ2-7
D: TRBD1
V: TRBV5-4
CDR3: CASSLPRGKAAYEQYF
DNA: TGTGCCAGCAGCCTCCCCAGGGGGAAGGCCGCCTACGAGCAGTACTTC

size: few
J: TRBJ1-1
D: -
V: TRBV6-2/TRBV6-3
CDR3: CASSYVTGTTEAFF
DNA: TGTGCCAGCAGTTACGTCACAGGGACCACTGAAGCTTTCTTT

size: -
J: TRBJ1-1
D: TRBD1
V: TRBV6-2/TRBV6-3
CDR3: CASSSFASTGGTEAFF
DNA: TGTGCCAGCAGTTCCTTCGCCTCGACAGGGGGGACTGAAGCTTTCTTT

size: -
J: TRBJ2-3
D: TRBD2
V: TRBV12-3/TRBV12-4
CDR3: CASSALASDTQYF
DNA: TGTGCCAGCAGCGCACTAGCGTCGGATACGCAGTATTTT

size: -
J: TRBJ1-2
D: TRBD1
V: TRBV5-5
CDR3: CASSHSGQGDYGYTF
DNA: TGTGCCAGCAGCCATTCAGGACAGGGGGACTATGGCTACACCTTC

size: -
J: TRBJ2-7
D: TRBD2
V: TRBV10-1
CDR3: CASSDYGLAGLYEQYF
DNA: TGCGCCAGCAGTGATTACGGACTAGCAGGACTCTACGAGCAGTACTTC

size: -
J: TRBJ2-5
D: TRBD2
V: TRBV28
CDR3: CASEIAGAPYQETQYF
DNA: TGTGCCAGCGAAATTGCGGGAGCCCCGTACCAAGAGACCCAGTACTTC

size: -
J: TRBJ1-5
D: TRBD1
V: TRBV19
CDR3: CASSLLTGGLHQPQHF
DNA: TGTGCCAGTAGTTTACTGACAGGGGGCCTCCATCAGCCCCAGCATTTT

size: -
J: TRBJ1-5
D: -
V: TRBV21-1
CDR3: CASSNPPGDRGNQPQHF
DNA: TGTGCCAGCAGCAACCCCCCCGGGGACAGGGGAAATCAGCCCCAGCATTTT

size: -
J: TRBJ2-3
D: TRBD2
V: TRBV6-4
CDR3: CASSDDGRALVDTQYF
DNA: TGTGCCAGCAGTGACGACGGGAGGGCCCTGGTAGATACGCAGTATTTT

size: -
J: TRBJ1-1
D: -
V: TRBV3-1/TRBV3-2
CDR3: CASSGPPGTEAFF
DNA: TGTGCCAGCAGTGGCCCACCGGGCACTGAAGCTTTCTTT

size: -
J: TRBJ2-7
D: -
V: TRBV5-1
CDR3: CASRADRHPYEQYF
DNA: TGCGCCAGCAGAGCTGACAGGCACCCCTACGAGCAGTACTTC

size: once
J: TRBJ2-7
D: -
V: TRBV29-1
CDR3: CSVGIRSITRNEQYF
DNA: TGCAGCGTCGGGATAAGGTCAATTACCCGGAACGAGCAGTACTTC

size: -
J: TRBJ2-3
D: -
V: TRBV9
CDR3: CASSAGAQGTSTQYF
DNA: TGTGCCAGCAGCGCCGGGGCCCAAGGGACAAGTACGCAGTATTTT

size: -
J: TRBJ2-7
D: TRBD2
V: TRBV7-7
CDR3: CASSLSSGSSEQYF
DNA: TGTGCTAGCAGCTTATCTAGCGGAAGTAGCGAGCAGTACTTC

size: -
J: TRBJ1-5
D: TRBD1
V: TRBV2
CDR3: CASSAPGTGGGQPQHF
DNA: TGTGCCAGCAGTGCTCCCGGGACAGGGGGCGGTCAGCCCCAGCATTTT

size: -
J: TRBJ2-3
D: TRBD1
V: TRBV7-2
CDR3: CASSKRKGQGSSDTQYF
DNA: TGTGCCAGCAGCAAACGGAAAGGACAGGGGTCGTCAGATACGCAGTATTTT

size: -
J: TRBJ1-1
D: TRBD1
V: TRBV3-1/TRBV3-2
CDR3: CASSEGAGDTEAFF
DNA: TGTGCCAGCAGTGAGGGGGCCGGGGACACTGAAGCTTTCTTT

size: -
J: TRBJ1-4
D: -
V: TRBV6-5
CDR3: CASSQVGREKLFF
DNA: TGTGCCAGCAGTCAGGTTGGAAGGGAAAAACTGTTTTTT

size: -
J: TRBJ1-4
D: -
V: TRBV4-1
CDR3: CASSALPRVEKLFF
DNA: TGCGCCAGCAGCGCTCTGCCCAGGGTCGAAAAACTGTTTTTT

size: -
J: TRBJ2-4
D: TRBD2
V: TRBV11-2
CDR3: CASSLDPGRDIQYF
DNA: TGTGCCAGCAGCTTAGATCCCGGGAGGGACATTCAGTACTTC

size: -
J: TRBJ2-1
D: TRBD2
V: TRBV7-2
CDR3: CASSIGGLAASYNEQFF
DNA: TGTGCCAGCAGCATAGGAGGACTAGCTGCGTCCTACAATGAGCAGTTCTTC

size: -
J: TRBJ2-2
D: TRBD2
V: TRBV14
CDR3: CASSPGTSGMRATGELFF
DNA: TGTGCCAGCAGCCCCGGGACTAGCGGGATGAGGGCCACCGGGGAGCTGTTTTTT

size: -
J: TRBJ2-3
D: TRBD2
V: TRBV29-1
CDR3: CSVEYGRAGDTQYF
DNA: TGCAGCGTTGAATACGGGAGGGCCGGTGATACGCAGTATTTT

size: -
J: TRBJ1-3
D: TRBD1
V: TRBV28
CDR3: CASRPHTGDLSGNTIYF
DNA: TGTGCCAGCAGACCCCATACAGGGGACCTCTCTGGAAACACCATATATTTT

size: few
J: TRBJ2-7
D: -
V: TRBV3-1/TRBV3-2
CDR3: CASSQGPGSPYEQYF
DNA: TGTGCCAGCAGCCAAGGGCCGGGATCCCCCTACGAGCAGTACTTC

size: once
J: TRBJ2-3
D: TRBD2
V: TRBV6-5
CDR3: CASSYSLAGVTDTQYF
DNA: TGTGCCAGCAGTTACTCACTAGCGGGAGTAACAGATACGCAGTATTTT

size: -
J: TRBJ1-1
D: -
V: TRBV12-3/TRBV12-4
CDR3: CASSSVWNTEAFF
DNA: TGTGCCAGCAGTTCCGTTTGGAACACTGAAGCTTTCTTT

size: -
J: TRBJ1-3
D: -
V: TRBV5-1
CDR3: CASSLNRGETSGNTIYF
DNA: TGCGCCAGCAGCTTGAATCGGGGGGAAACCTCTGGAAACACCATATATTTT

size: -
J: TRBJ2-7
D: -
V: TRBV11-2
CDR3: CASSLDWGDAIYEQYF
DNA: TGTGCCAGCAGCTTAGATTGGGGGGATGCTATCTACGAGCAGTACTTC